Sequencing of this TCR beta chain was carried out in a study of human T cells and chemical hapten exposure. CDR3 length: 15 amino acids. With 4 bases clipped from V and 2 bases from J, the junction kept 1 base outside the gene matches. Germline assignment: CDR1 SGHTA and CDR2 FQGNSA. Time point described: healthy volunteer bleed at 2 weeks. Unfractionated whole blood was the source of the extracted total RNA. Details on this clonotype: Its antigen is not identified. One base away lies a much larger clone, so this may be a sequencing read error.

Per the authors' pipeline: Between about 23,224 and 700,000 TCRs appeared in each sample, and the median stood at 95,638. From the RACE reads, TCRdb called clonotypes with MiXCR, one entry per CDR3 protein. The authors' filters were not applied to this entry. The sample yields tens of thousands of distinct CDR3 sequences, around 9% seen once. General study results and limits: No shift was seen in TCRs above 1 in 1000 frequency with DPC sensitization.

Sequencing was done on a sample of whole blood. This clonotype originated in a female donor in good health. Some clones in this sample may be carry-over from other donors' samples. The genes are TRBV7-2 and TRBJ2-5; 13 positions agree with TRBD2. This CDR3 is CASSSGLAGQETQYF. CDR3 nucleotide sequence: TGTGCCAGCAGCTCGGGACTAGCGGGACAAGAGACCCAGTACTTC.